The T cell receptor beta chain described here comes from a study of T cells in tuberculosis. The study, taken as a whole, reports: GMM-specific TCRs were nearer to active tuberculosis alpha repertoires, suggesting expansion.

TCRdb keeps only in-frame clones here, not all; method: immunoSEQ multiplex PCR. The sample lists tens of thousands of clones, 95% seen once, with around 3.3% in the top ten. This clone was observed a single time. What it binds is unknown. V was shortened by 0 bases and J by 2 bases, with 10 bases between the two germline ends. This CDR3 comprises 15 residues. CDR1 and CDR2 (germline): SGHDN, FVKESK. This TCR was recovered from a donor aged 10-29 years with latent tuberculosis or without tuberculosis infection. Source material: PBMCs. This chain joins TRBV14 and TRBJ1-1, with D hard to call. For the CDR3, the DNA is TGTGCCAGCAGCCAAGATTTTTCCCCTAACACTGAAGCTTTCTTT. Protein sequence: CASSQDFSPNTEAFF.